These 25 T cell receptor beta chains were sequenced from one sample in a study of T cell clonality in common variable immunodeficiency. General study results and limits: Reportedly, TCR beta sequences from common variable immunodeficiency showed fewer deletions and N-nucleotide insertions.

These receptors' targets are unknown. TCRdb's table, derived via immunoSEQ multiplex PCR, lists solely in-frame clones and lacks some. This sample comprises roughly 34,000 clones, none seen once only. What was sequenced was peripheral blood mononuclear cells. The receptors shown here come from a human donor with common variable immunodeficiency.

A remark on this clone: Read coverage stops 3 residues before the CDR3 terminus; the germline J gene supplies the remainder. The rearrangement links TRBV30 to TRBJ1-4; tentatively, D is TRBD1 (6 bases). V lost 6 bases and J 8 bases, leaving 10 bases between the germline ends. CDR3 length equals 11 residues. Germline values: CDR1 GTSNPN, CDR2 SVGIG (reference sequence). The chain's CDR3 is CACMTGEKLFF. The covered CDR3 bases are TGTGCCTGCATGACAGGAGAAAAA.

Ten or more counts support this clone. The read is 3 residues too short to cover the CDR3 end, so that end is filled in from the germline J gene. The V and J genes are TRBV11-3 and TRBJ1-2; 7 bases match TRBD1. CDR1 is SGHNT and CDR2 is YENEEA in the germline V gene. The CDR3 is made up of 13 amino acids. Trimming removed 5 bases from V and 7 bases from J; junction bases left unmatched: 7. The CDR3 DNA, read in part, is TGTGCCAGCAGCCCCGGGACAGTCAGTGGC. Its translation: CASSPGTVSG. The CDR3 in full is CASSPGTVSGYTF.

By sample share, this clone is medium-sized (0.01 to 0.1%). The CDR3 loop is CSARPQTGRGAKNIQYF. Partial CDR3 DNA: TGCAGTGCTAGACCTCAGACAGGGCGAGGTGCCAAAAACATT. This chain connects TRBV20-1 to TRBJ2-4, with 7 bases aligning to TRBD1. The read comes to an end 3 residues before the CDR3 does, leaving the germline J gene to fill in the end. The CDR3 runs to 17 residues. With 2 bases clipped from V and 1 base from J, the junction kept 11 bases outside the gene matches. CDR1 is DFQATT, CDR2 SNEGSKA, per germline (reference sequence).

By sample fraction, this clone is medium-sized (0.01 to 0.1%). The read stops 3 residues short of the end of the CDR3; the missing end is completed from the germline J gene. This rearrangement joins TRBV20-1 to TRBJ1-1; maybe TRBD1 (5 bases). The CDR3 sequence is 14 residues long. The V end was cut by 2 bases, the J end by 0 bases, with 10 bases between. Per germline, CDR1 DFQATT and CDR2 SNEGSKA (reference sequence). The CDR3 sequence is CSARYRTLNTEAFF. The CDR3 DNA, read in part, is TGCAGTGCTAGATACAGGACGTTGAACACTGAA.

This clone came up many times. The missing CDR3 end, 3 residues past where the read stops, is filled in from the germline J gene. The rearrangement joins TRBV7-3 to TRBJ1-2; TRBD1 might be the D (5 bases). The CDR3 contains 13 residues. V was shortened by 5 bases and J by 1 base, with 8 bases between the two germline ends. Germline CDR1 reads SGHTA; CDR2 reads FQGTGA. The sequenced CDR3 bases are TGTGCCAGCAGCCCAGGGTTTAACTATGGC. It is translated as CASSPGFNYG. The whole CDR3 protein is CASSPGFNYGYTF.

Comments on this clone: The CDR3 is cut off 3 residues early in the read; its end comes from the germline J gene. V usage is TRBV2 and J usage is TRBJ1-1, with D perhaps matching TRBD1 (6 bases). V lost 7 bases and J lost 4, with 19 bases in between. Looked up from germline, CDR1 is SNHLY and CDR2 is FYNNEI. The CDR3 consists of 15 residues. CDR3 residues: CASKFLGRGVTEAFF. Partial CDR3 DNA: TGTGCCAGCAAGTTTTTAGGCAGGGGAGTCACTGAA. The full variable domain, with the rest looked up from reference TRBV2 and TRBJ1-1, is EPEVTQTPSHQVTQMGQEVILRCVPISNHLYFYWYRQILGQKVEFLVSFYNNEISEKSEIFDDQFSVERPDGSNFTLKIRSTKLEDSAMYFCASKFLGRGVTEAFFGQGTRLTVV.

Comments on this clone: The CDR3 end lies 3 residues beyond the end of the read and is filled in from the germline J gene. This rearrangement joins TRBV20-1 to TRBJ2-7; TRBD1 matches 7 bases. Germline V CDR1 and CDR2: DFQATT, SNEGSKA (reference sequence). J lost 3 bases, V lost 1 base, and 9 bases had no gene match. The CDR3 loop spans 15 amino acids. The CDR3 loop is CSARGYGTDRYEQYF. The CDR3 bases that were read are TGCAGTGCTAGAGGCTATGGGACAGACCGCTACGAG.

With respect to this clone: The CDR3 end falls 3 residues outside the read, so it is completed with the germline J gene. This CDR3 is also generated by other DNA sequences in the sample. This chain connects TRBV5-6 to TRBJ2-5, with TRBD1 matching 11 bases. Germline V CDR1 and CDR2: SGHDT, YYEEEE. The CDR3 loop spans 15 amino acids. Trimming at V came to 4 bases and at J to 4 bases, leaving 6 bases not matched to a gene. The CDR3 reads CASSGGQGAGETQYF. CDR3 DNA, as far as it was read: TGTGCCAGCAGCGGAGGACAGGGGGCGGGAGAGACC.

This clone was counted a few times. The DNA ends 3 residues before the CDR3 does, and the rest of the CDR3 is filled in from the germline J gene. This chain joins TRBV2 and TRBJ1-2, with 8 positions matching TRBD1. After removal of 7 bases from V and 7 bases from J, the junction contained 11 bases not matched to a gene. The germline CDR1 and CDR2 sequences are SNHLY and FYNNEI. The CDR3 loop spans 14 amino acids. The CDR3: CASNPGQVRSGYTF. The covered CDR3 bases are TGTGCCAGCAACCCGGGACAGGTCAGAAGTGGC.

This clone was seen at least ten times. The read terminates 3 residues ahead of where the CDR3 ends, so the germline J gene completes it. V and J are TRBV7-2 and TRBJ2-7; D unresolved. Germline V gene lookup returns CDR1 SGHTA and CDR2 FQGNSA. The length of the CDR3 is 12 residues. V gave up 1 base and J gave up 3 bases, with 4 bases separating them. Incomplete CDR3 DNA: TGTGCCAGCAGCTTAGACTTCTACGAG. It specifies CASSLDFYE. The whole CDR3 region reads CASSLDFYEQYF. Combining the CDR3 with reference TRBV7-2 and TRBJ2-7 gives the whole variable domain GAGVSQSPSNKVTEKGKDVELRCDPISGHTALYWYRQSLGQGLEFLIYFQGNSAPDKSGLPSDRFSAERTGGSVSTLTIQRTQQEDSAVYLCASSLDFYEQYFGPGTRLTVT.

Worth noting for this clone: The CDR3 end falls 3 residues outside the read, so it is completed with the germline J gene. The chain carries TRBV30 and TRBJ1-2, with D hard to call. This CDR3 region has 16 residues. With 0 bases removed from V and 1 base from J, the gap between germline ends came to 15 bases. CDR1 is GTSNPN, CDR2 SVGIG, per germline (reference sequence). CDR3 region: CAWSVLSHYLNYGYTF. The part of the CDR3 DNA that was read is TGTGCCTGGAGTGTACTATCGCATTATCTTAACTATGGC.

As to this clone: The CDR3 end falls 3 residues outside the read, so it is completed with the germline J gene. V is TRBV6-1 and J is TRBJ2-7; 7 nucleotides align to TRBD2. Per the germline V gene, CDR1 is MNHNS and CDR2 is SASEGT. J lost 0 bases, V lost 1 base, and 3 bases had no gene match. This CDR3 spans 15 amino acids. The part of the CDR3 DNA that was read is TGTGCCAGCAGTGAAGGGCTAGCGGTCTCCTACGAG. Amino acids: CASSEGLAVSYE. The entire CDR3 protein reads CASSEGLAVSYEQYF.

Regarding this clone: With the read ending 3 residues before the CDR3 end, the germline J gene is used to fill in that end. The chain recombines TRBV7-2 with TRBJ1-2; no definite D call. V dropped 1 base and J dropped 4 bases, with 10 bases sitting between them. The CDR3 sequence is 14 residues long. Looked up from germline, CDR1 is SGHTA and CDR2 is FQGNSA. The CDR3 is CASSLGTPVYGYTF. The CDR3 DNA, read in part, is TGTGCCAGCAGCTTAGGAACGCCGGTCTATGGC.

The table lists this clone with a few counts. The CDR3 protein is CAWSVPDRAYEQYF. The DNA read from the CDR3 is TGTGCCTGGAGTGTACCGGACAGGGCCTACGAG. This chain joins TRBV30 and TRBJ2-7; 8 nucleotides agree with TRBD1. The read terminates 3 residues before the CDR3 end, so the remaining end is supplied by the germline J gene. The germline V gene encodes CDR1 GTSNPN and CDR2 SVGIG (reference sequence). This CDR3 region has 14 residues. The V and J ends lost 0 bases and 2 bases, in that order; junction bases with no gene match: 3.

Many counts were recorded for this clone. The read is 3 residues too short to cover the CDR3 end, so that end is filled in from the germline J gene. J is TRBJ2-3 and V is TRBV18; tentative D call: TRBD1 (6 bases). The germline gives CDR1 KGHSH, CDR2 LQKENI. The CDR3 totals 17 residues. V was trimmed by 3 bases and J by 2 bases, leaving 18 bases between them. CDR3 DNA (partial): TGTGCCAGCTCACCTATCCTCCGGGACACACACACAGATACG. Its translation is CASSPILRDTHTDT. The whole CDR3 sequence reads CASSPILRDTHTDTQYF.

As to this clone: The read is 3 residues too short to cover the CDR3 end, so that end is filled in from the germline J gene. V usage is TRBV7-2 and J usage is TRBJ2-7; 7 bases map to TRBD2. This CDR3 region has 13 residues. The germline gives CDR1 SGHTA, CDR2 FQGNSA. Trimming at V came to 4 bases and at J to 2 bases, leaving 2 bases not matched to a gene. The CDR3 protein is CASSWRETYEQYF. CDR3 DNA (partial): TGTGCCAGCAGCTGGCGGGAGACCTACGAG.

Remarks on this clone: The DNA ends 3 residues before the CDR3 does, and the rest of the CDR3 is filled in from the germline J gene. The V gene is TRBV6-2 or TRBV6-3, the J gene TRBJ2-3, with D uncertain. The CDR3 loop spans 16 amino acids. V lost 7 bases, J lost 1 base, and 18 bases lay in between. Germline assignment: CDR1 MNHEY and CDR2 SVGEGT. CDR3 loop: CASTPVLGGGTDTQYF. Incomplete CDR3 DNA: TGTGCCAGCACCCCCGTCCTTGGCGGCGGCACAGATACG.

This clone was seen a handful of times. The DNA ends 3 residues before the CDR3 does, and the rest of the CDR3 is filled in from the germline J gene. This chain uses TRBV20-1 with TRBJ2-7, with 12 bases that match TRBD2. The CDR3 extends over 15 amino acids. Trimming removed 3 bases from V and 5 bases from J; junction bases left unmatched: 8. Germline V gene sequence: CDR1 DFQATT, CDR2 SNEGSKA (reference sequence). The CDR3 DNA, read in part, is TGCAGTGCTAGGGCCGGGACTAGCGGGTCCCACGAG. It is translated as CSARAGTSGSHE. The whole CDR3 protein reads CSARAGTSGSHEQYF.

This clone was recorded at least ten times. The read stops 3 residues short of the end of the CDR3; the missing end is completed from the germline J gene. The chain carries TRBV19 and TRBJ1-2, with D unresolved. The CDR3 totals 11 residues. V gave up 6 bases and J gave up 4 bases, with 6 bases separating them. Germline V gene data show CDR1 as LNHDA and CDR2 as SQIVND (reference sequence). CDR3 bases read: TGTGCCAGTAGGGCAGGCTATGGC. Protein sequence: CASRAGYG. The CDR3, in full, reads CASRAGYGYTF.

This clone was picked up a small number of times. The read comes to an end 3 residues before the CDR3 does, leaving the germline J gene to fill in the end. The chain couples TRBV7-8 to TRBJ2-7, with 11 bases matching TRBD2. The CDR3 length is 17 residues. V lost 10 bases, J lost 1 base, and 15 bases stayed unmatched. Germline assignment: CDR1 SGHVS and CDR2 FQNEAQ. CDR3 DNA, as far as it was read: TGTGCCACCGCAAAGGAGGTAGCGGGAGGGTTTTCCTACGAG. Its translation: CATAKEVAGGFSYE. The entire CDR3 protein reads CATAKEVAGGFSYEQYF.

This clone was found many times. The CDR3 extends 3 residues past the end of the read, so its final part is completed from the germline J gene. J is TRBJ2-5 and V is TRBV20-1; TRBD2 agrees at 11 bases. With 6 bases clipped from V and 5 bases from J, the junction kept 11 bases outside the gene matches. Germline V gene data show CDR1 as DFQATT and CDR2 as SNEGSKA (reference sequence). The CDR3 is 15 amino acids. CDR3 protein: CSALDSGRALETQYF. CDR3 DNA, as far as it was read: TGCAGTGCGCTTGATAGCGGGAGGGCCTTGGAGACC.

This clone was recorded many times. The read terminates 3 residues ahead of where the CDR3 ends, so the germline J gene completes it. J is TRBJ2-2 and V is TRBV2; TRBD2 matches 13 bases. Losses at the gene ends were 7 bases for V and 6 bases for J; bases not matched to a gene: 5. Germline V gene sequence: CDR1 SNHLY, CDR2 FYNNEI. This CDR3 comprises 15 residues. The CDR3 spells CASTRTSGSAGELFF. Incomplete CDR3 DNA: TGTGCCAGCACAAGGACTAGCGGGAGCGCCGGGGAG.

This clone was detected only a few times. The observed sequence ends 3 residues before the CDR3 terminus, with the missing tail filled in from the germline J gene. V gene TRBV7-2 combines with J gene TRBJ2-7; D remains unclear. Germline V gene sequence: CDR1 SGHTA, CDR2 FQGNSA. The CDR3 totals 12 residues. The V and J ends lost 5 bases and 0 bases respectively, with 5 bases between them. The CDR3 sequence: CASSVSSYEQYF. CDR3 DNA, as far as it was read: TGTGCCAGCAGCGTCAGCTCCTACGAG. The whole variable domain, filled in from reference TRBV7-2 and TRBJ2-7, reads GAGVSQSPSNKVTEKGKDVELRCDPISGHTALYWYRQSLGQGLEFLIYFQGNSAPDKSGLPSDRFSAERTGGSVSTLTIQRTQQEDSAVYLCASSVSSYEQYFGPGTRLTVT.

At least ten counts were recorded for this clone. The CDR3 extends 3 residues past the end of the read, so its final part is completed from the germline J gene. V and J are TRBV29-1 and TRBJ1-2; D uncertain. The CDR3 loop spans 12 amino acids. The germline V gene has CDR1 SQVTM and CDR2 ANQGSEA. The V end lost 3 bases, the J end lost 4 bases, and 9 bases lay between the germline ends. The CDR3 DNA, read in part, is TGCAGCGTTGAGGGCCAGAGCTATGGC. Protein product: CSVEGQSYG. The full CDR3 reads CSVEGQSYGYTF.

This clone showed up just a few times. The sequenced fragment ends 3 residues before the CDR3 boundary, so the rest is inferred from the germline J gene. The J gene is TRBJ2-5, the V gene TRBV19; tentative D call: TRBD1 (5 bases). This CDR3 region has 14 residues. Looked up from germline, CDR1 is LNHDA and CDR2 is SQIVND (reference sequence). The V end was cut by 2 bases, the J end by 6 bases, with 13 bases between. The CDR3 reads CASSIRGINKTQYF. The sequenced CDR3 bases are TGTGCCAGTAGTATAAGGGGTATCAATAAGACC.